This TCR beta chain was sequenced during a study of OX40 agonist ivuxolimab in advanced cancers. Study in general: Participants could have had prior anti-PD-1, anti-PD-L1 or anti-CTLA-4 therapy, and less than 45% had some. Study-wide results and limits: Antigen targets of the expanded peripheral T cells went undetermined.

Trimming removed 0 bases from V and 7 bases from J; junction bases left unmatched: 5. In germline, CDR1 is SNHLY, CDR2 FYNNEI. This CDR3 region has 15 residues. Profiled with immunoSEQ multiplex PCR; TCRdb holds only in-frame clones, not every one. The sample consists of 10,000 to 15,000 clones, about 80% of them appearing once. Regarding this clone: What it recognizes is unknown.

The chain recombines TRBV2 with TRBJ2-2; 7 bases fit TRBD1. Sequencing was performed on CD4+ or CD8+ T cells sorted from blood, taken in a trial of the OX40 agonist ivuxolimab. The TCR sequence derives from an adult with an advanced solid tumor such as melanoma, head and neck, liver or kidney cancer. In DNA form, the CDR3 reads TGTGCCAGCAGTGAAGCCGACAGGGTTATCGGGGAGCTGTTTTTT. Protein: CASSEADRVIGELFF.